These T cell receptor beta chains were read from a single sample in a study of T-cell memory formation after mild COVID-19. TCRdb reprocessed the 5' RACE reads via MiXCR and lists one record per CDR3 protein. The sample lists several thousand distinct CDR3 sequences, about a sixth seen once, with 2% to 2.5% in the top ten. What was sequenced was PBMCs or a T cell subset sorted from them (not recorded which). Receptors were obtained from an adult who had mild COVID-19 (a few samples of this study predate the infection). Cell type and time point are not known. Both conserved end residues are part of each CDR3. D genes are given only for firm matches. A clone size is listed for some rows: how often the clone was seen (once, few, many), or a class if it is expanded.

V	size	D	J	CDR3	DNA
TRBV4-1	few	TRBD2	TRBJ2-1	CASSQPAGGLLDEQFF	TGCGCCAGCAGCCAACCAGCGGGGGGGCTCTTGGATGAGCAGTTCTTC
TRBV29-1	medium-sized	-	TRBJ2-7	CSGGPAYGEQYF	TGCAGCGGGGGACCGGCCTATGGCGAGCAGTACTTC
TRBV18	medium-sized	TRBD2	TRBJ2-2	CASSPRTRGDTGELFF	TGTGCCAGCTCTCCCCGGACACGGGGGGACACCGGGGAGCTGTTTTTT
TRBV5-1	medium-sized	-	TRBJ2-1	CASSLEAEQFF	TGCGCCAGCAGCTTGGAAGCTGAGCAGTTCTTC
TRBV5-1	-	TRBD1	TRBJ2-2	CASTGTENTGELFF	TGCGCCAGTACCGGGACAGAGAACACCGGGGAGCTGTTTTTT
TRBV20-1	medium-sized	-	TRBJ2-7	CSARLRTVSYEQYF	TGCAGTGCTAGGCTTAGGACAGTCTCCTACGAGCAGTACTTC
TRBV7-8	many	TRBD1	TRBJ2-1	CASSVDRDSHNEQFF	TGTGCCAGCAGCGTTGACCGGGACAGCCACAATGAGCAGTTCTTC
TRBV20-1	medium-sized	-	TRBJ2-1	CSARDRTLAFAYNEQFF	TGCAGTGCTAGAGACAGGACGTTAGCCTTCGCCTACAATGAGCAGTTCTTC
TRBV5-4	many	TRBD1	TRBJ2-1	CASVSGTGLNEQFF	TGTGCCAGCGTCTCCGGGACAGGACTTAATGAGCAGTTCTTC
TRBV27	medium-sized	TRBD2	TRBJ2-5	CASSLWISGGPETQYF	TGTGCCAGCAGTTTATGGATATCGGGGGGGCCGGAGACCCAGTACTTC
TRBV18	medium-sized	-	TRBJ1-1	CASSPRHGEARVEAFF	TGTGCCAGCTCACCCCGCCACGGTGAGGCGAGAGTTGAAGCTTTCTTT
TRBV20-1	medium-sized	-	TRBJ1-1	CSAFVPLTGGTEAFF	TGCAGTGCCTTTGTACCTCTCACGGGGGGGACTGAAGCTTTCTTT
TRBV27	medium-sized	-	TRBJ2-3	CASSFKQRSTDTQYF	TGTGCCAGCAGTTTCAAACAGCGTAGCACAGATACGCAGTATTTT
TRBV3-1	-	-	TRBJ1-2	CATLGQENYGYTF	TGTGCCACCCTGGGGCAGGAGAACTATGGCTACACCTTC
TRBV4-3	medium-sized	-	TRBJ1-1	CASSQTVNTEAFF	TGCGCCAGCAGCCAAACGGTGAACACTGAAGCTTTCTTT
TRBV10-3	medium-sized	TRBD2	TRBJ2-1	CAISESGGDEQFF	TGTGCCATCAGTGAGTCCGGGGGGGATGAGCAGTTCTTC
TRBV27	medium-sized	TRBD2	TRBJ2-7	CASSQWGGTPYEQYF	TGTGCCAGCAGCCAATGGGGGGGTACGCCCTACGAGCAGTACTTC
TRBV6-6	medium-sized	-	TRBJ2-5	CASRFQGSQETQYF	TGTGCCAGCAGGTTTCAGGGAAGCCAAGAGACCCAGTACTTC
TRBV6-6	medium-sized	-	TRBJ2-7	CASSPTHNSYEQYF	TGTGCCAGCAGTCCAACACACAATTCCTACGAGCAGTACTTC
TRBV3-1	medium-sized	-	TRBJ2-5	CASSQDIGRGETQYF	TGTGCCAGCAGCCAAGATATAGGGCGAGGAGAGACCCAGTACTTC
TRBV20-1	many	TRBD1	TRBJ1-4	CSAETQGVTNEKLFF	TGCAGTGCTGAAACACAGGGGGTAACTAATGAAAAACTGTTTTTT
TRBV7-9	medium-sized	-	TRBJ2-7	CASSPLVYEQYF	TGTGCCAGCAGCCCCTTAGTATACGAGCAGTACTTC
TRBV4-2	medium-sized	TRBD1	TRBJ1-1	CASSQVTRRTGDESTEAFF	TGTGCCAGCAGCCAAGTAACTCGTCGGACAGGGGACGAAAGCACTGAAGCTTTCTTT
TRBV5-1	medium-sized	TRBD2	TRBJ2-5	CASSRTGTSGVFVETQYF	TGCGCCAGCAGCCGGACCGGGACTAGCGGGGTTTTCGTAGAGACCCAGTACTTC
TRBV6-6	-	TRBD2	TRBJ2-3	CASSYSYGTSGDSTDTQYF	TGTGCCAGCAGTTACTCGTACGGGACTAGCGGGGACAGCACAGATACGCAGTATTTT
TRBV10-3	medium-sized	TRBD2	TRBJ2-5	CAISESMFGGGNQETQYF	TGTGCCATCAGTGAGTCGATGTTTGGCGGGGGAAACCAAGAGACCCAGTACTTC
TRBV7-2	medium-sized	-	TRBJ2-1	CASRPQGPLNEQFF	TGTGCCAGCCGCCCCCAGGGCCCTTTAAATGAGCAGTTCTTC
TRBV7-8	many	-	TRBJ1-1	CASSLVTGTEAFF	TGTGCCAGCAGCTTGGTGACTGGCACTGAAGCTTTCTTT
TRBV20-1	medium-sized	TRBD1	TRBJ1-5	CSASDRGNQPQHF	TGCAGTGCTTCGGACAGGGGCAATCAGCCCCAGCATTTT
TRBV5-6	few	TRBD1	TRBJ1-4	CASSPRDRAGEKLFF	TGTGCCAGCAGCCCACGGGACAGGGCGGGTGAAAAACTGTTTTTT
TRBV11-2	large	-	TRBJ2-7	CASSLNRGSKQYF	TGTGCCAGCAGCCTCAACCGGGGCTCAAAGCAGTACTTC
TRBV7-9	medium-sized	TRBD1	TRBJ2-5	CASSDRGIQETQYF	TGTGCCAGCAGCGACAGGGGGATTCAAGAGACCCAGTACTTC
TRBV4-3	medium-sized	-	TRBJ2-1	CASSQGTSSYNEQFF	TGCGCCAGCAGCCAAGGCACGAGCTCCTACAATGAGCAGTTCTTC
TRBV4-2	-	TRBD2	TRBJ2-7	CASSQDPGGGAYEQYF	TGTGCCAGCAGCCAAGATCCGGGCGGGGGGGCCTACGAGCAGTACTTC
TRBV7-9	medium-sized	-	TRBJ1-2	CASSSEDLNYGYTF	TGTGCCAGCAGCTCGGAGGACCTTAACTATGGCTACACCTTC
TRBV5-1	medium-sized	TRBD2	TRBJ2-3	CASSHGTSGGATDTQYF	TGCGCCAGCAGCCATGGGACTAGCGGGGGGGCCACAGATACGCAGTATTTT
TRBV5-5	large	-	TRBJ2-3	CASSDDGRSGDTQYF	TGTGCCAGCAGCGATGATGGCAGGTCCGGAGATACGCAGTATTTT
TRBV6-1	medium-sized	-	TRBJ2-7	CASSEVGVSYEQYF	TGTGCCAGCAGTGAAGTAGGGGTTTCCTACGAGCAGTACTTC
TRBV5-1	medium-sized	TRBD1	TRBJ2-7	CASSRVDRTYEQYF	TGCGCCAGCAGCCGAGTGGACAGGACCTACGAGCAGTACTTC
TRBV7-9	medium-sized	-	TRBJ2-5	CASSLRGAETQYF	TGTGCCAGCAGCTTAAGGGGCGCCGAGACCCAGTACTTC